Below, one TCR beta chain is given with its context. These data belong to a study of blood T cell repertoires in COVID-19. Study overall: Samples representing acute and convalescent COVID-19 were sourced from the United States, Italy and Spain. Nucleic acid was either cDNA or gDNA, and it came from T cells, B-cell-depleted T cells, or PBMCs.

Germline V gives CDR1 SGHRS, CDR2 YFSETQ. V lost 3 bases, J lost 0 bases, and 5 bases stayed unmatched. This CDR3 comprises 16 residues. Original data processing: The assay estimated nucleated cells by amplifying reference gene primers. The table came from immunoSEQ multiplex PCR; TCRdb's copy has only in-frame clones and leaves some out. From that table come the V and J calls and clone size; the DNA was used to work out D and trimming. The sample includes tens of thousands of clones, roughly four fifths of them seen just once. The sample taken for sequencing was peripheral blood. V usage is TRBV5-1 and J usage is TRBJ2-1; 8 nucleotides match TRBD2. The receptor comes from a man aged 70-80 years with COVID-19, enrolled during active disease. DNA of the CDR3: TGCGCCAGCAGCTCAACTAGCGGAAGCTCCTACAATGAGCAGTTCTTC. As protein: CASSSTSGSSYNEQFF.